The clone carrying this T cell receptor (beta chain) was seen only a few times. Antigen: not known. Germline trimming cut 5 bases from V and 5 bases from J; bases unmatched to any gene: 10. The CDR3 spans 16 residues. Germline loops: CDR1 SGHRS, CDR2 YFSETQ. Newly diagnosed hyperthyroidism donors, aged 18 to 65, duration under 2 months. Pregnant or lactating patients and those with other autoimmune diseases or uncontrolled infections were excluded. This entry is derived from a study of Graves' ophthalmopathy and Graves' hyperthyroidism. Study outcomes and limitations: Built on 13 signatures, a model told ophthalmopathy apart from stable hyperthyroidism with about 85% sensitivity and over 80% specificity. The model predicted ophthalmopathy progression with 70.59% sensitivity and approximately 72% specificity.

RNA transcripts provided the template for amplifying TCR beta CDR3 regions. An initial RT-PCR round employing HTBI primers preceded a second-round multiplex PCR. MiXCR, run by TCRdb on the multiplex PCR reads, gives a single entry per CDR3 protein. The repertoire has over a million distinct CDR3 sequences, about 36% of them found once; the top ten carry over 8.5%. Specimen: peripheral blood or thyroid tissue (not recorded which). This clonotype originated in an adult man with Graves' hyperthyroidism. This chain connects TRBV5-1 to TRBJ2-5; 12 bases agree with TRBD2. This chain's CDR3 is CASRRASGGAQETQYF. DNA of the CDR3: TGCGCCAGCAGACGAGCTAGCGGGGGGGCTCAGGAGACCCAGTACTTC.